The 27 T cell receptor beta chains below were found in one sample sequenced in a study of identifying expanded T cells in peripheral blood. TCRdb's copy holds only in-frame clones and misses some; the assay was immunoSEQ multiplex PCR. The sample has about 89,000 clones, approximately 90% seen once. Sequencing was carried out using blood. The source of these receptors is a person aged 18-70 years in good health.

J is TRBJ2-3 and V is TRBV9; 9 bases line up with TRBD2. The germline V gene has CDR1 SGDLS and CDR2 YYNGEE. The V gene end was trimmed by 0 bases and the J gene end by 8 bases; junction bases not matched to a gene: 10. This CDR3 has 16 amino acids. This CDR3 is CASSVVGSGSSGTQYF. The DNA for the CDR3 is TGTGCCAGCAGCGTAGTCGGTAGCGGGAGTAGCGGTACGCAGTATTTT.

This rearrangement joins TRBV27 to TRBJ2-5; 7 bases are shared with TRBD2. The V segment lost 0 bases and the J segment 0 bases; nucleotides outside the gene matches: 4. Germline lookup yields CDR1 MNHEY and CDR2 SMNVEV (reference sequence). The CDR3 runs to 16 residues. In DNA, the CDR3 is TGTGCCAGCAGTTTATCGGTGGGGGGGTACCAAGAGACCCAGTACTTC. Encoded protein: CASSLSVGGYQETQYF.

The gene calls are TRBV5-1 and TRBJ2-3, with 8 nucleotides matching TRBD1. CDR3 length: 19 residues. The germline V gene has CDR1 SGHRS and CDR2 YFSETQ. Trimming cost V 3 bases and J 2 bases; bases outside gene matches: 17. The chain's CDR3 is CASSSGGQGAKWATDTQYF. DNA of the CDR3: TGCGCCAGCAGCTCCGGTGGCCAGGGGGCGAAGTGGGCCACAGATACGCAGTATTTT. Using reference TRBV5-1 and TRBJ2-3 for the parts outside the CDR3, the full variable domain is KAGVTQTPRYLIKTRGQQVTLSCSPISGHRSVSWYQQTPGQGLQFLFEYFSETQRNKGNFPGRFSGRQFSNSRSEMNVSTLELGDSALYLCASSSGGQGAKWATDTQYFGPGTRLTVL.

The chain has TRBV7-9 and TRBJ1-1, with D tentatively TRBD1 (5 bases). V was clipped by 1 base and J by 4 bases, with 10 bases between them. In germline, CDR1 is SEHNR, CDR2 FQNEAQ (reference sequence). This CDR3 region has 14 residues. CDR3 loop: CASSLVGAGTEAFF. In DNA form, the CDR3 reads TGTGCCAGCAGCTTAGTAGGGGCGGGCACTGAAGCTTTCTTT.

V gene TRBV5-1 combines with J gene TRBJ2-1, with 10 bases aligning to TRBD2. Per germline, CDR1 SGHRS and CDR2 YFSETQ. The CDR3 is 15 residues long. The junction had 9 bases not matched to a gene; V was cut back by 4 bases and J by 8 bases. CDR3 in amino acids: CASSQERGGSDEQFF. CDR3 in DNA: TGCGCCAGCAGCCAGGAGCGGGGGGGCAGCGATGAGCAGTTCTTC.

CDR3 DNA: TGTGCCGCTCTCTGGAACACTGAAGCTTTCTTT. Translation gives CAALWNTEAFF. The rearrangement uses TRBV21-1 and TRBJ1-1. TRBV21-1 is listed as a pseudogene. The CDR3 sequence is 11 residues long.

This sequence joins TRBV27 and TRBJ2-1, with no clear D. This CDR3 has 14 amino acids. V lost 0 bases, J lost 9 bases, and 12 bases lay in between. The germline gives CDR1 MNHEY, CDR2 SMNVEV (reference sequence). The DNA for the CDR3 is TGTGCCAGCAGTTTATCGTCGCGACGCTCTGAGCAGTTCTTC. It is translated as CASSLSSRRSEQFF.

The rearrangement joins TRBV29-1 to TRBJ2-1; 9 bases map to TRBD2. The CDR3 spans 17 residues. Germline values: CDR1 SQVTM, CDR2 ANQGSEA. V dropped 1 base and J dropped 0; count of bases not matched to a gene: 7. The CDR3, as DNA: TGCAGCGTTGAAGGGCTAGCGGGGTACGGCTCCTACAATGAGCAGTTCTTC. Translation: CSVEGLAGYGSYNEQFF.

This clone was seen just once. The chain couples TRBV14 to TRBJ2-1, with TRBD1 matching 7 bases. The V and J ends lost 1 base and 0 bases, in that order; junction bases with no gene match: 6. CDR1 SGHDN and CDR2 FVKESK come from the germline V gene. This CDR3 has 17 residues. For the CDR3, the DNA is TGTGCCAGCAGCCAAGTTTGGTGGGACAGCTCCTACAATGAGCAGTTCTTC. It translates to CASSQVWWDSSYNEQFF.

This clone was detected only once. J is TRBJ2-3 and V is TRBV6-6; the D gene is possibly TRBD1 (6 bases). V dropped 2 bases and J dropped 2 bases, with 14 bases sitting between them. The CDR3 loop spans 16 amino acids. Germline-derived CDR1 and CDR2 are MNHNY and SVGAGI (reference sequence). CDR3: CASSYRGRGNTDTQYF. The CDR3 nucleotides read TGTGCCAGCAGTTACCGGGGCAGGGGCAACACAGATACGCAGTATTTT.

The V and J genes are TRBV5-1 and TRBJ1-1, with D uncertain. Germline V lookup: CDR1 SGHRS, CDR2 YFSETQ. V lost 0 bases, J lost 4 bases, and 7 bases lay in between. This CDR3 region has 13 residues. CDR3 sequence reads: CASSLDSTTEAFF. The CDR3 DNA is TGCGCCAGCAGCTTGGACAGTACCACTGAAGCTTTCTTT. The whole variable domain, remainder taken from reference TRBV5-1 and TRBJ1-1, is KAGVTQTPRYLIKTRGQQVTLSCSPISGHRSVSWYQQTPGQGLQFLFEYFSETQRNKGNFPGRFSGRQFSNSRSEMNVSTLELGDSALYLCASSLDSTTEAFFGQGTRLTVV.

The chain has TRBV6-6 and TRBJ2-1; 10 nucleotides match TRBD2. V was clipped by 6 bases and J by 2 bases; unmatched bases: 7. This CDR3 spans 16 amino acids. Germline CDR1 MNHNY, CDR2 SVGAGI (reference sequence). The CDR3 is CASRNLAGVTYNEQFF. The DNA of the CDR3 is TGTGCCAGCAGAAACCTAGCGGGAGTGACCTACAATGAGCAGTTCTTC.

The sample holds one count of this clone. This chain joins TRBV6-6 and TRBJ1-5, with 8 bases identical to TRBD1. Germline V lookup: CDR1 MNHNY, CDR2 SVGAGI (reference sequence). The CDR3 loop spans 16 amino acids. V gave up 4 bases and J gave up 2 bases; unmatched junction bases: 7. For the CDR3, the DNA is TGTGCCAGCAGTTTGACAGGGGTTGGAGGCAATCAGCCCCAGCATTTT. Translation: CASSLTGVGGNQPQHF.

CDR3 nucleotide sequence: TGTGCCAGCAGTTTGGTGGACAGGGGGGGATACGAGCAGTACTTC. Translating it yields CASSLVDRGGYEQYF. The chain links TRBV28 to TRBJ2-7; TRBD1 matches at 10 bases. J was trimmed by 4 bases and V by 3 bases; bases with no gene match: 6. This CDR3 contains 15 residues. Germline CDR1 is MDHEN and CDR2 is SYDVKM. Variable domain in full (rest from reference TRBV28 and TRBJ2-7): DVKVTQSSRYLVKRTGEKVFLECVQDMDHENMFWYRQDPGLGLRLIYFSYDVKMKEKGDIPEGYSVSREKKERFSLILESASTNQTSMYLCASSLVDRGGYEQYFGPGTRLTVT.

This chain uses TRBV15 with TRBJ2-7; D is unresolved. Deletions cut 5 bases from V and 5 bases from J, with 10 bases between. Germline V CDR1 and CDR2: LNHNV, YYDKDF (reference sequence). The CDR3 covers 12 residues. DNA of the CDR3: TGTGCCACCAGCGGAAAAGGGAACGAGCAGTACTTC. Amino acid sequence: CATSGKGNEQYF.

The chain uses TRBV5-4 and TRBJ2-1; TRBD1 aligns across 11 bases. This CDR3 is built from 15 residues. CDR1 is SGHNT, CDR2 YYREEE, per germline (reference sequence). J gave up 4 bases and V 7 bases, and 7 bases lay outside the gene matches. The CDR3 sequence is CASLPDRGRYNEQFF. DNA of the CDR3: TGTGCCAGCCTGCCGGACAGGGGGCGATACAATGAGCAGTTCTTC.

V and J are TRBV2 and TRBJ1-2, with no clear D. The CDR3 has 11 residues. The germline CDR1 and CDR2 sequences are SNHLY and FYNNEI. Trimming pared 6 bases from V and 10 bases from J, leaving 12 bases between. The CDR3, as DNA: TGTGCCAGCAGATACCATCAAACCTACACCTTC. Protein sequence: CASRYHQTYTF.

The V call is TRBV11-2, the J call TRBJ2-7; D call uncertain. From germline, CDR1 is SGHAT and CDR2 FQNNGV. V lost 5 bases, J lost 0 bases, and 11 bases lay in between. The CDR3 totals 14 residues. CDR3 bases: TGTGCCAGCAGCCATGGACGGACCTCCTACGAGCAGTACTTC. It encodes CASSHGRTSYEQYF.

The chain joins TRBV9 to TRBJ1-3, with D perhaps TRBD1 (5 bases). Germline CDR1 reads SGDLS; CDR2 reads YYNGEE. The CDR3 sequence is 15 residues long. Trimming pared 4 bases from V and 0 bases from J, leaving 11 bases between. DNA of the CDR3: TGTGCCAGCAGCTCGCAGGGCCACTCTGGAAACACCATATATTTT. It codes for CASSSQGHSGNTIYF.

This clone was seen just once. This rearrangement joins TRBV30 to TRBJ1-1; D is ambiguous. Germline-derived CDR1 and CDR2 are GTSNPN and SVGIG (reference sequence). Trimming took 3 bases from V and 5 from J, leaving 10 bases between them. The CDR3 has 12 residues. CDR3 DNA: TGTGCCTGGAGCTTGGTATGGACTGAAGCTTTCTTT. Its translation is CAWSLVWTEAFF. Together with reference TRBV30 and TRBJ1-1, the CDR3 gives the full variable domain: SQTIHQWPATLVQPVGSPLSLECTVEGTSNPNLYWYRQAAGRGLQLLFYSVGIGQISSEVPQNLSASRPQDRQFILSSKKLLLSDSGFYLCAWSLVWTEAFFGQGTRLTVV.

This CDR3 reads CASSQTGVYTGELFF. The DNA of the CDR3 is TGTGCCAGCAGCCAAACGGGGGTGTACACCGGGGAGCTGTTTTTT. The chain combines TRBV14 with TRBJ2-2, with a possible D match to TRBD2 (6 bases). The ends were cut back, 2 bases at V and 3 bases at J, with 10 bases in the middle. The CDR3 contains 15 residues. Germline loops: CDR1 SGHDN, CDR2 FVKESK.

This rearrangement joins TRBV6-4 to TRBJ2-3; TRBD2 might be the D (6 bases). Trimming cost V 1 base and J 5 bases, with 10 bases left between them. Germline values: CDR1 MRHNA, CDR2 SNTAGT. The CDR3 has 14 amino acids. CDR3 sequence reads: CASSDLEGGDTQYF. CDR3 nucleotides: TGTGCCAGCAGTGACTTGGAGGGTGGAGATACGCAGTATTTT.

The chain combines TRBV7-9 with TRBJ1-1; D unclear. V dropped 5 bases and J dropped 1 base, with 8 bases sitting between them. The CDR3 sequence is 13 residues long. Germline loops: CDR1 SEHNR, CDR2 FQNEAQ (reference sequence). CDR3 region: CASSVPGNTEAFF. The CDR3 coding sequence is TGTGCCAGCAGCGTCCCGGGGAACACTGAAGCTTTCTTT. Complete variable domain (other parts from reference TRBV7-9 and TRBJ1-1): DTGVSQNPRHKITKRGQNVTFRCDPISEHNRLYWYRQTLGQGPEFLTYFQNEAQLEKSRLLSDRFSAERPKGSFSTLEIQRTEQGDSAMYLCASSVPGNTEAFFGQGTRLTVV.

The J gene is TRBJ2-7, the V gene TRBV9; 7 bases map to TRBD1. The CDR3 runs 14 residues. With V trimmed by 3 bases and J by 1 base, 4 bases remained unmatched. Germline-derived CDR1 and CDR2 are SGDLS and YYNGEE. The CDR3 nucleotides are TGTGCCAGCAGCGGTGGGACAGTTTCCTACGAGCAGTACTTC. Translation gives CASSGGTVSYEQYF.

This chain connects TRBV5-5 to TRBJ2-4, with 9 bases matching TRBD1. Germline V lookup: CDR1 SGHKS, CDR2 YYEKEE (reference sequence). The CDR3 runs to 15 residues. V shed 2 bases and J 6 bases; nucleotides not matched to a gene: 6. The CDR3 loop reads CASSFERTGVNIQYF. The CDR3 DNA sequence: TGTGCCAGCAGCTTTGAAAGGACAGGGGTAAACATTCAGTACTTC.

A note on this clone: Germline is not matched at one junction end, which may reflect a read error. The J gene is TRBJ2-2, the V gene TRBV5-6, with D tentatively TRBD1 (6 bases). The CDR3 has 15 residues. CDR1 is SGHDT, CDR2 YYEEEE, per germline. The CDR3 reads CVSSLAGANTGELFF. The CDR3 nucleotides are TGTGTCAGCAGCTTGGCAGGGGCGAACACCGGGGAGCTGTTTTTT. The full variable domain, in which reference TRBV5-6 and TRBJ2-2 provide the parts outside the CDR3, is DAGVTQSPTHLIKTRGQQVTLRCSPKSGHDTVSWYQQALGQGPQFIFQYYEEEERQRGNFPDRFSGHQFPNYSSELNVNALLLGDSALYLCVSSLAGANTGELFFGEGSRLTVL.

The rearrangement links TRBV7-6 to TRBJ2-7; D is unclear. V gave up 1 base and J gave up 5 bases, with 6 bases separating them. The CDR3 has 12 residues. In germline, CDR1 is SGHVS, CDR2 FNYEAQ. CDR3 nucleotides: TGTGCCAGCAGCTTAGATGGCAACGAGCAGTACTTC. Its protein is CASSLDGNEQYF.